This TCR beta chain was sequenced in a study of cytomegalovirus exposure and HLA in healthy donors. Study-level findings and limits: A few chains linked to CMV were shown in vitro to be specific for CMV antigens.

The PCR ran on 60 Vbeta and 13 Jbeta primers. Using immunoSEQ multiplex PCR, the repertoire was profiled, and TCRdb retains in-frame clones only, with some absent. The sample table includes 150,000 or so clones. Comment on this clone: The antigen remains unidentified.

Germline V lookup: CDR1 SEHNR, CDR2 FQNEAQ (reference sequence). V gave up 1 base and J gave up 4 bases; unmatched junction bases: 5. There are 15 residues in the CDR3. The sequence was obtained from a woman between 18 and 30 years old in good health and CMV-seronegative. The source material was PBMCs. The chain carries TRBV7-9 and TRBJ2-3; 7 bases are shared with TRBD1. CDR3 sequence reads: CASSLVSQGADTQYF. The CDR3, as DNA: TGTGCCAGCAGCTTAGTGTCGCAGGGGGCAGATACGCAGTATTTT.